These 23 T cell receptor beta chains were all obtained from the same sample, sequenced in a study of blood T cell repertoires in COVID-19. Here immunoSEQ multiplex PCR was the method, and the copy in TCRdb shows in-frame clones only, minus some. The sample lists fewer than 60,000 clones; around 90% were seen once. Sequencing used peripheral blood. These receptors were taken from a human donor in a cohort sampled during active COVID-19.

The chain is built from TRBV7-9 and TRBJ1-1, with 7 bases matching TRBD1. Trimming at V came to 3 bases and at J to 9 bases, leaving 4 bases not matched to a gene. Germline lookup yields CDR1 SEHNR and CDR2 FQNEAQ (reference sequence). The CDR3 totals 12 residues. CDR3 coding DNA: TGTGCCAGCAGCTTCGGGACAGACAAAGCTTTCTTT. It specifies CASSFGTDKAFF.

The table lists this clone with a count of one. The V gene is TRBV13, the J gene TRBJ2-7; D not resolved. The CDR3 consists of 15 residues. Germline values: CDR1 PRHDT, CDR2 FYEKMQ (reference sequence). The ends were cut back, 0 bases at V and 3 bases at J, with 12 bases in the middle. In DNA form, the CDR3 reads TGTGCCAGCAGCTTAGGTGGTAGTTTCGTCTACGAGCAGTACGTC. This gives the protein CASSLGGSFVYEQYV.

The chain carries TRBV5-1 and TRBJ2-5; the match to TRBD2 covers 14 bases. The V gene's germline CDR1 is SGHRS and CDR2 YFSETQ. J was trimmed by 5 bases and V by 4 bases; bases with no gene match: 7. The CDR3 totals 16 residues. CDR3: CASSQGLAGVDETQYF. CDR3 nucleotide sequence: TGCGCCAGCAGCCAGGGACTAGCGGGAGTCGATGAGACCCAGTACTTC. Variable domain in full (rest from reference TRBV5-1 and TRBJ2-5): KAGVTQTPRYLIKTRGQQVTLSCSPISGHRSVSWYQQTPGQGLQFLFEYFSETQRNKGNFPGRFSGRQFSNSRSEMNVSTLELGDSALYLCASSQGLAGVDETQYFGPGTRLLVL.

V is TRBV1 and J is TRBJ1-5. TRBV1 has pseudogene status. The CDR3 consists of 20 residues. CDR3 loop: CTSSHTGLRDSTYSNQPQHF. For the CDR3, the DNA is TGCACCAGCAGCCATACCGGTTTGAGGGATTCCACTTATAGCAATCAGCCCCAGCATTTT.

V is TRBV28 and J is TRBJ2-7; TRBD1 agrees at 7 bases. CDR3 length: 14 amino acids. The V gene's germline CDR1 is MDHEN and CDR2 SYDVKM. V gave up 4 bases and J gave up 1 base; unmatched junction bases: 4. CDR3 nucleotide sequence: TGTGCCAGCAGTTCATGGGGACAGTCCTACGAGCAGTACTTC. It specifies CASSSWGQSYEQYF. Filled out from reference TRBV28 and TRBJ2-7, the complete variable domain reads DVKVTQSSRYLVKRTGEKVFLECVQDMDHENMFWYRQDPGLGLRLIYFSYDVKMKEKGDIPEGYSVSREKKERFSLILESASTNQTSMYLCASSSWGQSYEQYFGPGTRLTVT.

This clone was observed a few times. This sequence joins TRBV15 and TRBJ2-3; the D gene is possibly TRBD2 (6 bases). Germline V CDR1 and CDR2: LNHNV, YYDKDF (reference sequence). The ends were cut back, 3 bases at V and 4 bases at J, with 14 bases in the middle. The CDR3 is 15 residues long. CDR3 region: CATSRQGLTADTQYF. As DNA, the CDR3 is TGTGCCACCAGCAGGCAGGGACTTACCGCAGATACGCAGTATTTT.

The rearrangement links TRBV23-1 to TRBJ2-7; 9 nucleotides match TRBD1. TRBV23-1 is an ORF for which the function is uncertain. CDR3 length: 13 residues. Trimming cost V 6 bases and J 3 bases; bases outside gene matches: 3. CDR3 loop: CASRTTGGYEQYF. CDR3 sequence (DNA): TGCGCCAGCAGGACGACAGGGGGCTACGAGCAGTACTTC.

On this clone: A read error may account for a junction end that differs from germline. The chain employs TRBV7-2 and TRBJ1-3, with 7 bases that match TRBD1. The CDR3 contains 15 residues. Germline lookup yields CDR1 SGHTA and CDR2 FQGNSA. CDR3 in DNA: TGTGCCAGCAGCCGGGACAGCTACTCTGGAAGCACCATATATTTT. It translates to CASSRDSYSGSTIYF.

The chain joins TRBV7-9 to TRBJ2-2, with TRBD2 as a possible D gene (6 bases). This CDR3 has 17 residues. The V and J ends lost 2 bases and 1 base respectively, with 14 bases between them. Germline CDR1 SEHNR, CDR2 FQNEAQ (reference sequence). The CDR3 loop is CASSLRAVAVNTGELFF. CDR3 DNA: TGTGCCAGCAGCTTAAGGGCGGTAGCGGTGAACACCGGGGAGCTGTTTTTT.

This sequence joins TRBV18 and TRBJ1-1; no definite D call. In germline, CDR1 is KGHSH, CDR2 LQKENI. V lost 1 base to trimming and J lost 1 base, with 16 bases between them. CDR3 length: 17 residues. DNA of the CDR3: TGTGCCAGCTCACCACTTCAGCCCGGGATGCGGAACACTGAAGCTTTCTTT. It codes for CASSPLQPGMRNTEAFF.

This chain connects TRBV6-6 to TRBJ2-7; TRBD2 agrees at 11 bases. CDR3 size: 14 residues. The germline gives CDR1 MNHNY, CDR2 SVGAGI (reference sequence). The V gene end was trimmed by 6 bases and the J gene end by 6 bases; junction bases not matched to a gene: 7. CDR3 in amino acids: CASRQTGTSGEQYV. The CDR3 DNA reads TGTGCCAGCAGACAGACCGGGACTAGCGGCGAGCAGTACGTC.

This clone showed up just once. V and J are TRBV6-1 and TRBJ2-7; 8 nucleotides align to TRBD2. Trimming removed 4 bases from V and 0 bases from J; junction bases left unmatched: 8. Per the germline V gene, CDR1 is MNHNS and CDR2 is SASEGT. CDR3 length: 16 amino acids. The CDR3 DNA follows: TGTGCCAGCAGTGCCGGGACTAGAGCCAGCTCCTACGAGCAGTACGTC. Amino acids: CASSAGTRASSYEQYV.

The rearrangement uses TRBV27 and TRBJ2-5; perhaps TRBD2 as D (6 bases). Trimming took off 6 bases at V and 0 bases at J, with 11 bases between the two ends. Germline-derived CDR1 and CDR2 are MNHEY and SMNVEV (reference sequence). The CDR3 spans 14 residues. The CDR3 coding sequence is TGTGCCAGCAGAAGGGCGGGGTACCAAGAGACCCAGTACTTC. This translates into CASRRAGYQETQYF.

The chain joins TRBV11-2 to TRBJ2-7; a possible D gene is TRBD1 (5 bases). This CDR3 spans 13 amino acids. Germline V gene lookup returns CDR1 SGHAT and CDR2 FQNNGV. Trimming took off 0 bases at V and 5 bases at J, with 8 bases between the two ends. CDR3 in DNA: TGTGCCAGCAGCTTAGATCTCAGGGACGAGCAGTACTTC. Translation: CASSLDLRDEQYF.

V gene TRBV11-1 combines with J gene TRBJ2-7, with D possibly TRBD2 on 6 matching bases. Deletions cut 3 bases from V and 3 bases from J, with 12 bases between. The CDR3 is 14 amino acids. CDR1 is SGHAT, CDR2 FQDESV, per germline (reference sequence). The CDR3 region is CASSFLAGYYEQYF. The CDR3 nucleotides read TGTGCCAGCAGCTTTCTTGCGGGATACTACGAGCAGTACTTC.

J is TRBJ2-7 and V is TRBV6-2 or TRBV6-3; 10 bases line up with TRBD1. Germline V CDR1 and CDR2: MNHEY, SVGEGT. Trimming cost V 0 bases and J 6 bases; bases outside gene matches: 11. CDR3 length: 17 residues. CDR3 amino acids: CASSYSRTGGSRGEQYV. In DNA form, the CDR3 reads TGTGCCAGCAGTTACTCTCGGACAGGGGGAAGTCGGGGCGAGCAGTACGTC.

The chain carries TRBV16 and TRBJ2-7; 9 bases match TRBD1. In germline, CDR1 is KGHSY, CDR2 FQNENV. Trimming cost V 3 bases and J 5 bases; bases outside gene matches: 14. CDR3 length equals 17 residues. Here the CDR3 DNA reads TGTGCCAGCAGCCAGATATTTACCGGGACAGGGAGCCACGAGCAGTACTTC. Protein product: CASSQIFTGTGSHEQYF.

The gene calls are TRBV5-6 and TRBJ1-1; D gene ambiguous. The CDR3 runs 15 residues. The V end lost 4 bases, the J end lost 3 bases, and 16 bases lay between the germline ends. CDR1 is SGHDT, CDR2 YYEEEE, per germline. CDR3 sequence (DNA): TGTGCCAGCAGCGGGTGGGTAGGTGAGGACACTGAAGCTTTCTTT. This gives the protein CASSGWVGEDTEAFF.

The chain carries TRBV7-6 and TRBJ1-5; TRBD1 is a possible D gene (6 bases). From germline, CDR1 is SGHVS and CDR2 FNYEAQ. The ends were cut back, 5 bases at V and 4 bases at J, with 9 bases in the middle. The CDR3 totals 13 residues. The CDR3 nucleotides read TGTGCCAGCAGCGAAGGGGGTAATCAGCCCCAGCATTTT. Its protein product is CASSEGGNQPQHF. The entire variable domain, with the rest obtained from reference TRBV7-6 and TRBJ1-5, is as follows: GAGVSQSPRYKVTKRGQDVALRCDPISGHVSLYWYRQALGQGPEFLTYFNYEAQQDKSGLPNDRFSAERPEGSISTLTIQRTEQRDSAMYRCASSEGGNQPQHFGDGTRLSIL.

The V gene is TRBV19, the J gene TRBJ2-1, with 14 bases that match TRBD2. The V gene's germline CDR1 is LNHDA and CDR2 SQIVND (reference sequence). CDR3 length: 16 amino acids. With 2 bases clipped from V and 5 bases from J, the junction kept 2 bases outside the gene matches. CDR3 residues: CASSIRTSGRNNEQFF. The CDR3 DNA reads as TGTGCCAGTAGTATAAGGACTAGCGGGAGGAACAATGAGCAGTTCTTC. The variable domain in full, with the rest retrieved from reference TRBV19 and TRBJ2-1, is DGGITQSPKYLFRKEGQNVTLSCEQNLNHDAMYWYRQDPGQGLRLIYYSQIVNDFQKGDIAEGYSVSREKKESFPLTVTSAQKNPTAFYLCASSIRTSGRNNEQFFGPGTRLTVL.

This clone was picked up a small number of times. The V gene is TRBV7-2, the J gene TRBJ2-3, with a weak D call TRBD2 (5 bases). The CDR3 loop spans 15 amino acids. From germline, CDR1 is SGHTA and CDR2 FQGNSA. Trimming left V 2 bases short and J 0 bases short, with 9 bases between. The CDR3 spells CASSLLASSTDTQYF. CDR3 nucleotides: TGTGCCAGCAGCTTACTAGCAAGTAGCACAGATACGCAGTATTTT.

The count of this clone is one. The genes are TRBV4-2 and TRBJ1-2, with 8 bases that match TRBD1. The junction had 7 bases not matched to a gene; V was cut back by 0 bases and J by 4 bases. The CDR3 sequence is 16 residues long. The germline V gene encodes CDR1 LGHNA and CDR2 YNFKEQ. CDR3 in DNA: TGTGCCAGCAGCCAAGACGTACAGGGGGTCGGCTATGGCTACACCTTC. It yields the protein CASSQDVQGVGYGYTF.

The chain uses TRBV30 and TRBJ2-7; a weak D match, TRBD1 (5 bases). Trimming removed 2 bases from V and 3 bases from J, with 11 bases in between. The CDR3 is 13 amino acids. Germline assignment: CDR1 GTSNPN and CDR2 SVGIG (reference sequence). CDR3 bases: TGTGCCTGGAGTACCACAGGATACTACGAGCAGTACTTC. Protein product: CAWSTTGYYEQYF.